The source of this T cell receptor (beta chain) is a study of cytomegalovirus exposure and HLA in healthy donors. Overall study findings and caveats: Later work found that TCR association rates differed between HLA loci; DRB1 had the most and HLA-C the fewest.

The PCR ran on 60 Vbeta and 13 Jbeta primers. Repertoires were generated with immunoSEQ multiplex PCR, while TCRdb's copy carries only in-frame clones and drops some. The sample carries 100,000 to 150,000 clones, approximately 83% recorded once. This clone appeared a few times. What it binds is not known. The receptor comes from a girl aged 2 to 9 in good health and CMV-seronegative. Sequencing input: PBMCs.

CDR3 in DNA: TGCGCCAGCAGCCAAGATACGGGTTCTGGGGCCAACGTCCTGACTTTC. It is translated as CASSQDTGSGANVLTF. The rearrangement joins TRBV4-3 to TRBJ2-6, with D unclear. The CDR3 extends over 16 amino acids. CDR1 LGHNA and CDR2 YSLEER come from the germline V gene. V was pared by 0 bases and J by 1 base, with 7 bases between.